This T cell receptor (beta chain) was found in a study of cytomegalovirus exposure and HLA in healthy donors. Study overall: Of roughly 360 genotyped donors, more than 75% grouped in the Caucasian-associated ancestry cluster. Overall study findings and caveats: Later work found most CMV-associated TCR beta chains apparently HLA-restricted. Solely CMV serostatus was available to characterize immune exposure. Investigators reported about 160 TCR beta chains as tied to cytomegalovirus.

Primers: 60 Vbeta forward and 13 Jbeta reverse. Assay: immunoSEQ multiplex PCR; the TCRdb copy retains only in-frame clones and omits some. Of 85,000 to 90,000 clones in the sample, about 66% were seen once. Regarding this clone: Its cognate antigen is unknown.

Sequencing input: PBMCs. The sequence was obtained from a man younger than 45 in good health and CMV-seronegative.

The DNA of the CDR3 is TGCGCCAGCAGCCCGGGACAGGGGGGGGGCTACACCTTC. Protein: CASSPGQGGGYTF. This chain joins TRBV5-1 and TRBJ1-2, with 11 bases aligning to TRBD1. The V segment lost 4 bases and the J segment 8 bases; nucleotides outside the gene matches: 4. The CDR3 totals 13 residues. The germline gives CDR1 SGHRS, CDR2 YFSETQ.